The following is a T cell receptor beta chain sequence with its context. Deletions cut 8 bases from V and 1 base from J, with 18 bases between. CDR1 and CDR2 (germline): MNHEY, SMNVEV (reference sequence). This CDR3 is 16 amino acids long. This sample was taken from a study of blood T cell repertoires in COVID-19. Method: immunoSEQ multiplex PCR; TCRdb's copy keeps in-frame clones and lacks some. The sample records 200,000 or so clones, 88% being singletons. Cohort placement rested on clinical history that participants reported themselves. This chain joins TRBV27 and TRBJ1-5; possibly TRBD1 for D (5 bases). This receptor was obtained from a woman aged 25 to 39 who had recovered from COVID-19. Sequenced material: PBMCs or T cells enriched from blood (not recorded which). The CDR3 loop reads CASRSGGGMSNQPQHF. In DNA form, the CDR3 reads TGTGCCAGCCGCTCCGGGGGAGGTATGAGCAATCAGCCCCAGCATTTT.